This T cell receptor beta chain was captured in a study of cytomegalovirus exposure and HLA in healthy donors. The V end lost 8 bases, the J end lost 7 bases, and 17 bases lay between the germline ends. The CDR3 spans 13 residues. Germline V gene sequence: CDR1 SEHNR, CDR2 FQNEAQ (reference sequence). The study ran its PCR with 60 Vbeta and 13 Jbeta primers. Per the original data handling: Later work found 65 million to 85 million unique TCR beta chains, with roughly 11 million shared. Only in-frame clones appear in the TCRdb table, and some are missing; sequencing was by immunoSEQ multiplex PCR. Clone size and the V and J calls come from that table; the DNA yielded D and trimming. The sample records hundreds of thousands of clones, over 85% being singletons. Of note for this clone: Antigen: not known.

Study-wide results and caveats: Donor immune exposure was known only as CMV serostatus. In a later analysis, approximately 15,000 TCR beta sequences were associated with HLA alleles at 0.05 false discovery rate.

Sequenced sample: PBMCs. The chain is built from TRBV7-9 and TRBJ1-1, with unresolved D. This TCR came from a woman between 18 and 29 years old in good health and CMV-seronegative. The CDR3 loop reads CASFPPQVSEAFF. CDR3 nucleotides: TGTGCCAGCTTCCCGCCTCAAGTCAGTGAAGCTTTCTTT.